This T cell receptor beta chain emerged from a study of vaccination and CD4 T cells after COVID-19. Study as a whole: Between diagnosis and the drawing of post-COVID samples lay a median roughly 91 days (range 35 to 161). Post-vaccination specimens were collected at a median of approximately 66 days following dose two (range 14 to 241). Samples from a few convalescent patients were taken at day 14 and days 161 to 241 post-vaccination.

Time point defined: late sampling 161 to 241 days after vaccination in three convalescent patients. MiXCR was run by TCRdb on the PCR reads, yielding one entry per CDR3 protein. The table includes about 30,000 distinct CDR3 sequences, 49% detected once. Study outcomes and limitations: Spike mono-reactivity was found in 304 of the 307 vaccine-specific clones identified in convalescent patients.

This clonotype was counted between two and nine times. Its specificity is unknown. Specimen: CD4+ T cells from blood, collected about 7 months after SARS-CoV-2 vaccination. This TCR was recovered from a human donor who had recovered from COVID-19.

CDR3: CASSLLPSGTELPTTFEQYF. DNA for the CDR3: TGTGCCAGCAGTTTACTTCCTAGCGGGACCGAATTACCGACAACTTTTGAGCAGTACTTC. The chain recombines TRBV27 with TRBJ2-7, with 9 bases identical to TRBD2. J lost 7 bases, V lost 2 bases, and 24 bases had no gene match. The CDR3 consists of 20 residues. Germline CDR1 is MNHEY and CDR2 is SMNVEV (reference sequence).